Sequencing of this TCR beta chain was carried out in a study of blood T cell repertoires in COVID-19. Across the study: Specimens from acute and convalescent COVID-19 originated in the United States, Italy and Spain. PBMCs, B-cell-depleted T cells, or T cells provided the cDNA or gDNA that made up the material.

Looked up from germline, CDR1 is SGHDT and CDR2 is YYEEEE. The CDR3 consists of 16 residues. Between the trimmed V and J ends, which lost 4 bases and 0 bases, there was a span of 15 bases. As processed by the authors: Reference gene primer amplification yielded estimated nucleated cell counts. The data were produced by immunoSEQ multiplex PCR, yet TCRdb's version contains in-frame clones alone and is incomplete. That table gives V, J and clone size, and the DNA gave D and trimming. Found here are about 210,000 clones, around 88% of them singletons; the top ten hold roughly 4.9%. Self-reported history from a screening survey and questionnaire set each donor's cohort.

The chain employs TRBV5-6 and TRBJ2-3; D might be TRBD1 (6 bases). Specimen: PBMCs or T cells enriched from blood (not recorded which). This clonotype was sampled from a woman in her twenties or thirties who had been exposed to COVID-19. The CDR3 region has the DNA TGTGCCAGCAGCAAACGGACAGTATCTAGCACAGATACGCAGTATTTT. This gives the protein CASSKRTVSSTDTQYF.